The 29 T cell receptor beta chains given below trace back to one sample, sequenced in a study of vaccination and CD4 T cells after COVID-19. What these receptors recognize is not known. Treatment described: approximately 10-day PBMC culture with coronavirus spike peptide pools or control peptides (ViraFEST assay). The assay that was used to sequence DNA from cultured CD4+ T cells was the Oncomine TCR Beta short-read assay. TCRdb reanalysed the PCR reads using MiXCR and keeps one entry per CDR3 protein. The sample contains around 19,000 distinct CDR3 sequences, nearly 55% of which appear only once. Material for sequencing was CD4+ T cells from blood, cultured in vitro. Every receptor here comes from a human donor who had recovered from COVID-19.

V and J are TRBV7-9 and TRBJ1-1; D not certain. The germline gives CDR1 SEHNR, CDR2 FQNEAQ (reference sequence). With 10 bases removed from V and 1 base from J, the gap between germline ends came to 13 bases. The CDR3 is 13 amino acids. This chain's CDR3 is CAIQVTQNTEAFF. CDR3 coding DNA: TGTGCCATCCAAGTTACTCAGAACACTGAAGCTTTCTTT.

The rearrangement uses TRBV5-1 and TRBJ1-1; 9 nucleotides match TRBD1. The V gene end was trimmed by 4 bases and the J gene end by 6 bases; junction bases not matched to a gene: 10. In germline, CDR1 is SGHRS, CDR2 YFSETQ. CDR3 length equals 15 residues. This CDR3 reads CASSRSTGGLPEAFF. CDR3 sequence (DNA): TGCGCCAGCAGCCGGTCCACAGGGGGCCTACCTGAAGCTTTCTTT.

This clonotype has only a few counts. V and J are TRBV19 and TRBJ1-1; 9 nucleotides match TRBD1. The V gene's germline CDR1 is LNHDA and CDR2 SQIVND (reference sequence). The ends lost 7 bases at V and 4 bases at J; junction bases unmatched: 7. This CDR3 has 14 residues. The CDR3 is CASKTRTGVTEAFF. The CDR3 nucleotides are TGTGCCAGTAAGACGAGGACAGGGGTCACTGAAGCTTTCTTT.

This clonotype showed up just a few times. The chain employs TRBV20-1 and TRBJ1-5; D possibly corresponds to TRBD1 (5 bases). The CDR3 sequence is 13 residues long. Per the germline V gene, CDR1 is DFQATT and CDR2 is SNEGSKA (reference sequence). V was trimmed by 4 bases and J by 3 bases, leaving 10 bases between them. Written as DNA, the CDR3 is TGCAGTGCTACAGCCGGGGCCAATCAGCCCCAGCATTTT. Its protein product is CSATAGANQPQHF.

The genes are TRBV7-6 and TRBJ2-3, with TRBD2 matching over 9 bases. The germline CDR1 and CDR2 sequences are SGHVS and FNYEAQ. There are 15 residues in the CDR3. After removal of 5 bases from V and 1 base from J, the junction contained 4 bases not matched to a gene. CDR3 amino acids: CASSLWTSGTDTQYF. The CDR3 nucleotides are TGTGCCAGCAGCCTTTGGACTAGCGGCACAGATACGCAGTATTTT. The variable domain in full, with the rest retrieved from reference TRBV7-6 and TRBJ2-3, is GAGVSQSPRYKVTKRGQDVALRCDPISGHVSLYWYRQALGQGPEFLTYFNYEAQQDKSGLPNDRFSAERPEGSISTLTIQRTEQRDSAMYRCASSLWTSGTDTQYFGPGTRLTVL.

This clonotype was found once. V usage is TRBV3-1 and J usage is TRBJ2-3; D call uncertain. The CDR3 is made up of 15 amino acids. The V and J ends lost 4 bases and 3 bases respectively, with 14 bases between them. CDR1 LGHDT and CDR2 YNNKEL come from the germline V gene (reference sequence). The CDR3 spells CASSPSPQQTDTQYF. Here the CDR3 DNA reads TGTGCCAGCAGCCCCAGCCCACAGCAGACAGATACGCAGTATTTT.

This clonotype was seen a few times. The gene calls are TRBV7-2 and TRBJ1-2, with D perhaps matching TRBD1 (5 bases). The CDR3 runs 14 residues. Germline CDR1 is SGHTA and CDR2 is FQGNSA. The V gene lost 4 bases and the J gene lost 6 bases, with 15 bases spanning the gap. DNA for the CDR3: TGTGCCAGCAGCTCAGCCGGGGCAGAGAATGGCTACACCTTC. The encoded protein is CASSSAGAENGYTF.

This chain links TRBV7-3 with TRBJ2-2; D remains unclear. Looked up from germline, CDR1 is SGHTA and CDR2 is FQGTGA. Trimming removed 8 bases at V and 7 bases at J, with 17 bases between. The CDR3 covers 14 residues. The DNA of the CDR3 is TGTGCCAGCTCGAGGACCCAATTGGGCGGGGAGCTGTTTTTT. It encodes CASSRTQLGGELFF.

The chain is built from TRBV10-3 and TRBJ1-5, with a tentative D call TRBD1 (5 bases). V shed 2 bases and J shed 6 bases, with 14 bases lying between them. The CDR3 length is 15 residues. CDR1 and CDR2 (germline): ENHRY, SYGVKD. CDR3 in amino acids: CAISEEAGNSQPQHF. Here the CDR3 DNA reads TGTGCCATCAGTGAGGAGGCAGGGAATAGTCAGCCCCAGCATTTT.

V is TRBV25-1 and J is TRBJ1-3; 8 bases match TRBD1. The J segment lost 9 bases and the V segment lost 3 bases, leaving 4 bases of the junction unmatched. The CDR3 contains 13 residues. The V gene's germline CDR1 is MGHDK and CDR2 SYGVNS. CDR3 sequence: CASSDDRGGTIYF. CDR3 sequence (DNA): TGTGCCAGCAGTGACGACAGGGGAGGCACCATATATTTT. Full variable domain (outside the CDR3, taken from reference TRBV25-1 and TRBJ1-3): EADIYQTPRYLVIGTGKKITLECSQTMGHDKMYWYQQDPGMELHLIHYSYGVNSTEKGDLSSESTVSRIRTEHFPLTLESARPSHTSQYLCASSDDRGGTIYFGEGSWLTVV.

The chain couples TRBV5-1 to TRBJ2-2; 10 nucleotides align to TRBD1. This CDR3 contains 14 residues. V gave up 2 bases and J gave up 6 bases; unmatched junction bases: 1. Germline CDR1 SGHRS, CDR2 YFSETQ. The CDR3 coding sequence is TGCGCCAGCAGCTTTGGACAGGGGGCCGGGGAGCTGTTTTTT. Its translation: CASSFGQGAGELFF.

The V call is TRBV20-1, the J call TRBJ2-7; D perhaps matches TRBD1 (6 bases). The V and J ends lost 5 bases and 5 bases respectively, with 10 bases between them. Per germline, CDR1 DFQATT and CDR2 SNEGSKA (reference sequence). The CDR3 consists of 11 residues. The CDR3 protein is CSASGVNEQYF. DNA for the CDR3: TGCAGTGCTTCAGGGGTCAACGAGCAGTACTTC.

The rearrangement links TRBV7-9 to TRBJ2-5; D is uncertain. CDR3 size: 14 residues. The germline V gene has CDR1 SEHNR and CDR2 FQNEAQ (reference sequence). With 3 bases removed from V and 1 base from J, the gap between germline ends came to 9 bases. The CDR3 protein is CASSLYGLQETQYF. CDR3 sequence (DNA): TGTGCCAGCAGCTTGTACGGTCTCCAAGAGACCCAGTACTTC.

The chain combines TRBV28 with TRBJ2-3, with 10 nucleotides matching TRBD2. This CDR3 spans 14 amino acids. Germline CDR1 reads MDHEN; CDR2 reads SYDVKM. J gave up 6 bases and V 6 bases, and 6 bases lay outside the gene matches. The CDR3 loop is CASRLAGLEDTQYF. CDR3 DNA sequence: TGTGCCAGCAGACTAGCGGGATTGGAGGATACGCAGTATTTT.

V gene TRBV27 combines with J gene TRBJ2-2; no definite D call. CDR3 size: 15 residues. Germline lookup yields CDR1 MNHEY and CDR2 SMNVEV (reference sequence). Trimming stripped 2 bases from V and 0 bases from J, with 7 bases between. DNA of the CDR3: TGTGCCAGCAGTTTAACCAGAACGAACACCGGGGAGCTGTTTTTT. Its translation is CASSLTRTNTGELFF.

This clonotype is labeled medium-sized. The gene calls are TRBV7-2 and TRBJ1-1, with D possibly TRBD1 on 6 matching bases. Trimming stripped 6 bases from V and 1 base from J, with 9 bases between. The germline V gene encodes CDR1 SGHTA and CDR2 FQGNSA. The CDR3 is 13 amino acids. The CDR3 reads CASSLTGNTEAFF. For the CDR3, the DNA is TGTGCCAGCAGTTTGACAGGGAACACTGAAGCTTTCTTT.

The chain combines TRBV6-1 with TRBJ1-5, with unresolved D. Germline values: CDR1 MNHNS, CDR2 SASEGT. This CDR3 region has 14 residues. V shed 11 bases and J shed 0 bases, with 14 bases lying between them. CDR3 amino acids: CASSEVYSNQPQHF. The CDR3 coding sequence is TGTGCCTCCTCCGAAGTCTATAGCAATCAGCCCCAGCATTTT.

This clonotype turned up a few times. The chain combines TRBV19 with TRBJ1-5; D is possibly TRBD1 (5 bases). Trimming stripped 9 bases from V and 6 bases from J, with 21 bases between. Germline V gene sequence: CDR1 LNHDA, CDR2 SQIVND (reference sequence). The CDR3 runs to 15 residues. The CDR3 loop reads CASRGRDLRVQPQHF. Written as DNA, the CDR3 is TGTGCCAGCAGAGGCCGGGACCTAAGGGTTCAGCCCCAGCATTTT.

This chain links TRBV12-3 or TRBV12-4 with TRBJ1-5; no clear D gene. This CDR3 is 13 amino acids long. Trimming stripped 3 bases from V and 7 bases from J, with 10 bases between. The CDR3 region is CASSFQIGQPQHF. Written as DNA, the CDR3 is TGTGCCAGCAGTTTCCAAATTGGCCAGCCCCAGCATTTT.

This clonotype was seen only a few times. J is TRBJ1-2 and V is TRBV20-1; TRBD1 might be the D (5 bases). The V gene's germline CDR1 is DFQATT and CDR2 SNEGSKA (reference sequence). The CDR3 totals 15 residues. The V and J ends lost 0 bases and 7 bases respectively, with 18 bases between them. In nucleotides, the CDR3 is TGCAGTGCTAGAGAACGCGGTCAATGGAGGGGTGGCTACACCTTC. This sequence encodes CSARERGQWRGGYTF.

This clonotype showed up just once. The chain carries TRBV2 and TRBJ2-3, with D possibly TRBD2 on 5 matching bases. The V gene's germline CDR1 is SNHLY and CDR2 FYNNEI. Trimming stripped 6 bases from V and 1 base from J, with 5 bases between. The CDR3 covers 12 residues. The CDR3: CASSGGTDTQYF. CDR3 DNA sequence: TGTGCCAGCAGCGGGGGCACAGATACGCAGTATTTT.

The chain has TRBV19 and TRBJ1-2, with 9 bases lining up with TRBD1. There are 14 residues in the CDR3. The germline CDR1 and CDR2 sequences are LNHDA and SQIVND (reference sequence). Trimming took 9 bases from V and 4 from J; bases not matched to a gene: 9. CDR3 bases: TGTGCCAGCTACTCCGGGACAGGGATCTATGGCTACACCTTC. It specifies CASYSGTGIYGYTF.

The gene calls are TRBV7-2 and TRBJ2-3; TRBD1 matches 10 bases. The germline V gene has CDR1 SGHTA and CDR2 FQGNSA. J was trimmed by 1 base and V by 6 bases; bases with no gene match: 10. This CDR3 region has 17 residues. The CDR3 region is CASSHPMGTGGTDTQYF. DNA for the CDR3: TGTGCCAGCAGTCATCCCATGGGGACAGGGGGCACAGATACGCAGTATTTT.

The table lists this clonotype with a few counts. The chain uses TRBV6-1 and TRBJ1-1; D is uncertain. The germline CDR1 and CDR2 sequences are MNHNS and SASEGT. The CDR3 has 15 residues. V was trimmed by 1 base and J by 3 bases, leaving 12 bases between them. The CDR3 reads CASSEGFSDYTEAFF. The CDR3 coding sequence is TGTGCCAGCAGTGAAGGGTTTTCAGACTACACTGAAGCTTTCTTT.

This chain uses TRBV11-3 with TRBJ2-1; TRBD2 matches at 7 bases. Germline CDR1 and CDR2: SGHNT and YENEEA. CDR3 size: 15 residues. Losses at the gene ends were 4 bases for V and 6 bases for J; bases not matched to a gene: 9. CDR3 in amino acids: CASSSDYPGGNEQFF. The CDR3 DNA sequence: TGTGCCAGCAGCTCGGACTATCCGGGGGGCAATGAGCAGTTCTTC.

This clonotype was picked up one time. The CDR3 DNA sequence: TGCGCCAGCAGCCCCGGGGGTGAGACTAGAGGCTACGAGCAGTACTTC. Encoded protein: CASSPGGETRGYEQYF. The chain links TRBV5-1 to TRBJ2-7; tentatively, D is TRBD2 (6 bases). The CDR3 spans 16 residues. V was shortened by 4 bases and J by 3 bases, with 20 bases between the two germline ends. The germline V gene has CDR1 SGHRS and CDR2 YFSETQ.

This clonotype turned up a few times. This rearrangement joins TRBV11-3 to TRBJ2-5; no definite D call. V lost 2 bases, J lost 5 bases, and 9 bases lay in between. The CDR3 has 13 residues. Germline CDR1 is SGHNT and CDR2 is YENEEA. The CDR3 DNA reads TGTGCCAGCAGCTTAATAGGTGGGGAGACCCAGTACTTC. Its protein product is CASSLIGGETQYF. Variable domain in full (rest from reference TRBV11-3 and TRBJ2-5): EAGVVQSPRYKIIEKKQPVAFWCNPISGHNTLYWYLQNLGQGPELLIRYENEEAVDDSQLPKDRFSAERLKGVDSTLKIQPAELGDSAVYLCASSLIGGETQYFGPGTRLLVL.

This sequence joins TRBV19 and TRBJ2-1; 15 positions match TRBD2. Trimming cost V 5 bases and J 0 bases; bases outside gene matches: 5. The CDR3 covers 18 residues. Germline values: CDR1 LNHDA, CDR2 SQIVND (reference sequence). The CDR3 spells CASSLGLAGGDSYNEQFF. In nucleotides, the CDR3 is TGTGCCAGTAGTCTTGGACTAGCGGGAGGGGACTCCTACAATGAGCAGTTCTTC.

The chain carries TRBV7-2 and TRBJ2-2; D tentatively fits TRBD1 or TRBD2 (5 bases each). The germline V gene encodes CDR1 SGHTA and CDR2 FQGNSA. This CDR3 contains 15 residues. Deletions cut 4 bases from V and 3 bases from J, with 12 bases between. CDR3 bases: TGTGCCAGCAGCTGGGATAGGGGAGACACCGGGGAGCTGTTTTTT. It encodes CASSWDRGDTGELFF.